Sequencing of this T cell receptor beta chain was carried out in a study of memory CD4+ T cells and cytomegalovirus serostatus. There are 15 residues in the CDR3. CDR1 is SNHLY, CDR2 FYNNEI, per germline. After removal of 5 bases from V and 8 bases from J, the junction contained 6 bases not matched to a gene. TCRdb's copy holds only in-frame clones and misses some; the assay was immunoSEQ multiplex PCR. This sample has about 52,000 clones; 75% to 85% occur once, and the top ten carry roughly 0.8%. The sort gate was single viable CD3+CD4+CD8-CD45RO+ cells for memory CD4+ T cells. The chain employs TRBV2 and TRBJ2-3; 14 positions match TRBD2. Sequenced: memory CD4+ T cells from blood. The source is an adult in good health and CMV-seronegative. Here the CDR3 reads CASSLTSGGAGTQYF. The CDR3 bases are TGTGCCAGCAGTCTGACTAGCGGGGGGGCAGGTACGCAGTATTTT.